Listed below are T cell receptor beta chains from one sample, sequenced in a study of vaccination and CD4 T cells after COVID-19. TCRdb re-derived calls from the PCR reads in MiXCR, one entry per CDR3 protein. The top ten clones hold approximately 30% of a sample with fewer than 30,000 distinct CDR3 sequences, 40% to 55% of them seen once. These receptors have no known antigen. Material: CD4+ T cells from blood, cultured in vitro, obtained before SARS-CoV-2 vaccination. Source of these receptors: a human donor who received a COVID-19 vaccine. Each CDR3 is given with its conserved first and last residue. Fields, in order: clone size, CDR3 length, D gene, J gene, V gene, CDR3 DNA, CDR3 protein. The D gene is left open where the match is weak. Rows may omit the clone size; those that give it use once, few, many or a size class.

abundance: NA; len: 16; d_gene: NA; j_gene: TRBJ2-7; v_gene: TRBV5-4; CDR3nt: TGTGCCAGCAGCTTGGTAGGGGTTCCCCTATTCCACGAGCAGTACTTC; CDR3aa: CASSLVGVPLFHEQYF
abundance: large; len: 19; d_gene: NA; j_gene: TRBJ2-3; v_gene: TRBV6-5; CDR3nt: TGTGCCAGCAGTTACTCGATATTCGGTGCAGGGGGGATAACAGATACGCAGTATTTT; CDR3aa: CASSYSIFGAGGITDTQYF
abundance: NA; len: 13; d_gene: NA; j_gene: TRBJ1-5; v_gene: TRBV19; CDR3nt: TGTGCCAGTAGTATGAACGGGAATCAGCCCCAGCATTTT; CDR3aa: CASSMNGNQPQHF
abundance: NA; len: 13; d_gene: TRBD1; j_gene: TRBJ1-1; v_gene: TRBV12-3/TRBV12-4; CDR3nt: TGTGCCAGCAGCCAGACAGGGACGACTGAAGCTTTCTTT; CDR3aa: CASSQTGTTEAFF
abundance: NA; len: 14; d_gene: NA; j_gene: TRBJ2-7; v_gene: TRBV7-9; CDR3nt: TGTGCCAGCAGCTTGCCTCTGGGGTCCTACGAGCAGTACTTC; CDR3aa: CASSLPLGSYEQYF
abundance: NA; len: 15; d_gene: TRBD2; j_gene: TRBJ2-3; v_gene: TRBV9; CDR3nt: TGTGCCAGCAGCGTGACGCACGGGGGGGCTGATACGCAGTATTTT; CDR3aa: CASSVTHGGADTQYF
abundance: few; len: 15; d_gene: NA; j_gene: TRBJ1-5; v_gene: TRBV20-1; CDR3nt: TGCAGTGCTAGAGATGTAACACATGGCAATCAGCCCCAGCATTTT; CDR3aa: CSARDVTHGNQPQHF
abundance: NA; len: 13; d_gene: NA; j_gene: TRBJ1-1; v_gene: TRBV6-5; CDR3nt: TGTGCCAGCAGTTACTCGAGGGGCTTTGAAGCTTTCTTT; CDR3aa: CASSYSRGFEAFF
abundance: NA; len: 14; d_gene: NA; j_gene: TRBJ1-2; v_gene: TRBV25-1; CDR3nt: TGTGCCAGCAGTCCACAGAGACCTAACTATGGCTACACCTTC; CDR3aa: CASSPQRPNYGYTF
abundance: few; len: 13; d_gene: TRBD1; j_gene: TRBJ1-6; v_gene: TRBV20-1; CDR3nt: TGCAGTGCTCGGGACAGCGATAATTCACCCCTCCACTTT; CDR3aa: CSARDSDNSPLHF
abundance: NA; len: 15; d_gene: TRBD1; j_gene: TRBJ1-1; v_gene: TRBV27; CDR3nt: TGTGCCAGCAGTTTATTAGGAGGGGGCTTGGTTGAAGCTTTCTTT; CDR3aa: CASSLLGGGLVEAFF
abundance: NA; len: 16; d_gene: NA; j_gene: TRBJ1-2; v_gene: TRBV24-1; CDR3nt: TGTGCCACCAGTGATACCTCTGACGGAGCTAACTATGGCTACACCTTC; CDR3aa: CATSDTSDGANYGYTF
abundance: few; len: 16; d_gene: TRBD2; j_gene: TRBJ2-5; v_gene: TRBV5-1; CDR3nt: TGCGCCAGCAGCTTGGGACTAGCGGGGGGGCTAGAGACCCAGTACTTC; CDR3aa: CASSLGLAGGLETQYF
abundance: NA; len: 15; d_gene: TRBD1; j_gene: TRBJ2-6; v_gene: TRBV30; CDR3nt: TGTGCCTGGGGGACAGGAAACTCTGGGGCCAACGTCCTGACTTTC; CDR3aa: CAWGTGNSGANVLTF
abundance: NA; len: 17; d_gene: NA; j_gene: TRBJ1-5; v_gene: TRBV30; CDR3nt: TGTGCCTGGAGCTCCCGACCAAGCGGGAAGGGCAATCAGCCCCAGCATTTT; CDR3aa: CAWSSRPSGKGNQPQHF
abundance: NA; len: 18; d_gene: TRBD1; j_gene: TRBJ1-6; v_gene: TRBV6-5; CDR3nt: TGTGCCAGCAGTTACTCGTATACAGGGGGATCCTATAATTCACCCCTCCACTTT; CDR3aa: CASSYSYTGGSYNSPLHF
abundance: once; len: 14; d_gene: NA; j_gene: TRBJ1-1; v_gene: TRBV18; CDR3nt: TGTGCCAGCTCACCGGGGGCCGAGATGGCTGAAGCTTTCTTT; CDR3aa: CASSPGAEMAEAFF
abundance: NA; len: 18; d_gene: NA; j_gene: TRBJ2-5; v_gene: TRBV6-1; CDR3nt: TGTGCCAGCAGTGAAGGGATCCGGGGGGCTATACTCCAAGAGACCCAGTACTTC; CDR3aa: CASSEGIRGAILQETQYF
abundance: NA; len: 13; d_gene: NA; j_gene: TRBJ1-2; v_gene: TRBV20-1; CDR3nt: TGCAGTGCTAGATCCGGGGCGAGGGGCGGCTACACCTTC; CDR3aa: CSARSGARGGYTF
abundance: NA; len: 15; d_gene: NA; j_gene: TRBJ2-5; v_gene: TRBV2; CDR3nt: TGTGCCAGCAGTGAGTTTCTGGACACCCAAGAGACCCAGTACTTC; CDR3aa: CASSEFLDTQETQYF
abundance: NA; len: 15; d_gene: TRBD1; j_gene: TRBJ1-1; v_gene: TRBV5-1; CDR3nt: TGCGCCACGAGGGAGGGGGCGAGTATGAACACTGAAGCTTTCTTT; CDR3aa: CATREGASMNTEAFF
abundance: NA; len: 14; d_gene: NA; j_gene: TRBJ2-5; v_gene: TRBV7-2; CDR3nt: TGTGCCAGCAGCTTAACGGCGGGGCGGGAGACCCAGTACTTC; CDR3aa: CASSLTAGRETQYF
abundance: NA; len: 21; d_gene: TRBD2; j_gene: TRBJ2-3; v_gene: TRBV20-1; CDR3nt: TGCAGTGCTAGACCTACCCTGAGGGCCGGGACTAGCTCAAGCGGGGGACTTACGCAGTATTTT; CDR3aa: CSARPTLRAGTSSSGGLTQYF
abundance: NA; len: 18; d_gene: NA; j_gene: TRBJ2-3; v_gene: TRBV20-1; CDR3nt: TGCAGTGCTTCCGAGGCCCTCTCCAGCAGCCCTCTCTCAGATACGCAGTATTTT; CDR3aa: CSASEALSSSPLSDTQYF
abundance: NA; len: 12; d_gene: TRBD1; j_gene: TRBJ1-1; v_gene: TRBV3-1; CDR3nt: TGTGCCAGCAGCCAAGTACAGGGGGAAGCTTTCTTT; CDR3aa: CASSQVQGEAFF
abundance: few; len: 19; d_gene: TRBD2; j_gene: TRBJ2-7; v_gene: TRBV12-3/TRBV12-4; CDR3nt: TGTGCCAGCAGTTTAGCGCATCTAGCGGGGGGGCCTAGGTCCTACGAGCAGTACTTC; CDR3aa: CASSLAHLAGGPRSYEQYF
abundance: NA; len: 15; d_gene: NA; j_gene: TRBJ1-2; v_gene: TRBV9; CDR3nt: TGTGCCAGCAGCCCGGAGACCGTAGCTAACTATGGCTACACCTTC; CDR3aa: CASSPETVANYGYTF
abundance: NA; len: 14; d_gene: NA; j_gene: TRBJ2-3; v_gene: TRBV12-3/TRBV12-4; CDR3nt: TGTGCCAGCAGTCCGAGGGACGCCACAGATACGCAGTATTTT; CDR3aa: CASSPRDATDTQYF
abundance: once; len: 15; d_gene: NA; j_gene: TRBJ2-1; v_gene: TRBV7-8; CDR3nt: TGTGCCAGCAGCCTGCTTAGCGGACCCTACAATGAGCAGTTCTTC; CDR3aa: CASSLLSGPYNEQFF
abundance: NA; len: 14; d_gene: NA; j_gene: TRBJ1-1; v_gene: TRBV2; CDR3nt: TGTGCCAGCAGTGAAGGGTTTTCGAACACTGAAGCTTTCTTT; CDR3aa: CASSEGFSNTEAFF
abundance: medium-sized; len: 15; d_gene: NA; j_gene: TRBJ2-2; v_gene: TRBV2; CDR3nt: TGTGCCAGCAGTGAAGCGGCTTTAAACACCGGGGAGCTGTTTTTT; CDR3aa: CASSEAALNTGELFF
abundance: few; len: 15; d_gene: TRBD1; j_gene: TRBJ2-7; v_gene: TRBV27; CDR3nt: TGTGCCAGCAGAATATCACAGGGGGCTTTCTACGAGCAGTACTTC; CDR3aa: CASRISQGAFYEQYF
abundance: NA; len: 14; d_gene: TRBD1; j_gene: TRBJ1-1; v_gene: TRBV12-3/TRBV12-4; CDR3nt: TGTGCCAGCAGCTACAGGGGGCGACGGACTGAAGCTTTCTTT; CDR3aa: CASSYRGRRTEAFF
abundance: NA; len: 14; d_gene: TRBD1; j_gene: TRBJ1-2; v_gene: TRBV11-1; CDR3nt: TGTGCCAGCAGCCCCCGGGACAGGGCCCTTGGCTACACCTTC; CDR3aa: CASSPRDRALGYTF
abundance: NA; len: 15; d_gene: TRBD1; j_gene: TRBJ2-7; v_gene: TRBV12-3/TRBV12-4; CDR3nt: TGTGCCAGCAGTTTGTTAGGGACAGGGTCCTACGAGCAGTACTTC; CDR3aa: CASSLLGTGSYEQYF
abundance: few; len: 15; d_gene: TRBD1; j_gene: TRBJ1-5; v_gene: TRBV6-1; CDR3nt: TGTGCCAGCAGTGAAGCCCCAGGGGGGTGGCAGCCCCAGCATTTT; CDR3aa: CASSEAPGGWQPQHF
abundance: NA; len: 13; d_gene: NA; j_gene: TRBJ1-2; v_gene: TRBV20-1; CDR3nt: TGCAGTGCTAGAGTAAGGGCTACCTATGGCTACACCTTC; CDR3aa: CSARVRATYGYTF
abundance: NA; len: 15; d_gene: NA; j_gene: TRBJ1-6; v_gene: TRBV24-1; CDR3nt: TGTGCCACCCAGGACACCGTTCTCTCGGATTCACCCCTCCACTTT; CDR3aa: CATQDTVLSDSPLHF
abundance: NA; len: 14; d_gene: NA; j_gene: TRBJ1-4; v_gene: TRBV6-5; CDR3nt: TGTGCCAGCAGTTATGGGCAGCGCGGGGGGAAACTGTTTTTT; CDR3aa: CASSYGQRGGKLFF
abundance: NA; len: 20; d_gene: TRBD1; j_gene: TRBJ1-1; v_gene: TRBV27; CDR3nt: TGTGCCAGCAGTCCCAACCCAGGACAGGCAGGGAGGGGATTTGACACTGAAGCTTTCTTT; CDR3aa: CASSPNPGQAGRGFDTEAFF
abundance: NA; len: 14; d_gene: NA; j_gene: TRBJ1-2; v_gene: TRBV19; CDR3nt: TGTGCCAGTAGTATTAGGGGGATCAACTATGGCTACACCTTC; CDR3aa: CASSIRGINYGYTF
abundance: NA; len: 14; d_gene: TRBD1; j_gene: TRBJ2-2; v_gene: TRBV18; CDR3nt: TGTGCCAGCTCCCGGGACAGGACCACCGGGGAGCTGTTTTTT; CDR3aa: CASSRDRTTGELFF
abundance: once; len: 17; d_gene: TRBD2; j_gene: TRBJ2-2; v_gene: TRBV5-1; CDR3nt: TGCGCCAGCAGCTTGGAAGGGCCGGGAGGAGGCACCGGGGAGCTGTTTTTT; CDR3aa: CASSLEGPGGGTGELFF
abundance: few; len: 14; d_gene: NA; j_gene: TRBJ1-2; v_gene: TRBV28; CDR3nt: TGTGCCAGCAGTCCAACGGGACGGAACTATGGCTACACCTTC; CDR3aa: CASSPTGRNYGYTF
abundance: NA; len: 15; d_gene: NA; j_gene: TRBJ1-3; v_gene: TRBV6-1; CDR3nt: TGTGCCAGCAGTCAAACAGGGAGCTCTGGAAACACCATATATTTT; CDR3aa: CASSQTGSSGNTIYF
abundance: few; len: 15; d_gene: NA; j_gene: TRBJ1-5; v_gene: TRBV20-1; CDR3nt: TGCAGTGCTAGAGGTTCAGGGGCCAGCAATCAGCCCCAGCATTTT; CDR3aa: CSARGSGASNQPQHF
abundance: NA; len: 15; d_gene: NA; j_gene: TRBJ1-1; v_gene: TRBV19; CDR3nt: TGTGCCAGTAGTATGAGAACGGCGTTCTCGACTGAAGCTTTCTTT; CDR3aa: CASSMRTAFSTEAFF
abundance: NA; len: 13; d_gene: TRBD1; j_gene: TRBJ1-2; v_gene: TRBV6-1; CDR3nt: TGTGCCAGCACCCCCGACAGGGTTCATGGCTACACCTTC; CDR3aa: CASTPDRVHGYTF
abundance: NA; len: 15; d_gene: TRBD2; j_gene: TRBJ2-1; v_gene: TRBV12-3/TRBV12-4; CDR3nt: TGTGCCAGCAGTCCTGGACTAGGTACGTGGAATGAGCAGTTCTTC; CDR3aa: CASSPGLGTWNEQFF
abundance: NA; len: 15; d_gene: TRBD2; j_gene: TRBJ2-7; v_gene: TRBV20-1; CDR3nt: TGCAGTGCTAGAGAACTAGCGGGTGACGCCTACGAGCAGTACTTC; CDR3aa: CSARELAGDAYEQYF
abundance: NA; len: 13; d_gene: NA; j_gene: TRBJ2-7; v_gene: TRBV24-1; CDR3nt: TGTGCCACCAGTGATTTGAAGGGTTACGAGCAGTACTTC; CDR3aa: CATSDLKGYEQYF
abundance: NA; len: 17; d_gene: NA; j_gene: TRBJ1-2; v_gene: TRBV2; CDR3nt: TGTGCCAGCAGTGAAGTGGGGGCTCAACGCGGATATCGTGGCTACACCTTC; CDR3aa: CASSEVGAQRGYRGYTF
abundance: NA; len: 17; d_gene: NA; j_gene: TRBJ2-1; v_gene: TRBV10-3; CDR3nt: TGTGCCATCAGTGAAACAGGGAGCGGTGACTCCTACAATGAGCAGTTCTTC; CDR3aa: CAISETGSGDSYNEQFF
abundance: NA; len: 14; d_gene: NA; j_gene: TRBJ2-3; v_gene: TRBV15; CDR3nt: TGTGCCACCAGCAGAGGAGGGGACGCAGATACGCAGTATTTT; CDR3aa: CATSRGGDADTQYF
abundance: NA; len: 15; d_gene: TRBD1; j_gene: TRBJ1-1; v_gene: TRBV6-1; CDR3nt: TGTGCCAGCAGTCCCCTACAGGGGTGGAACACTGAAGCTTTCTTT; CDR3aa: CASSPLQGWNTEAFF
abundance: NA; len: 14; d_gene: NA; j_gene: TRBJ2-5; v_gene: TRBV6-2/TRBV6-3; CDR3nt: TGTGCCAGCAGTTACCTGGGGAGTCGAGAGACCCAGTACTTC; CDR3aa: CASSYLGSRETQYF
abundance: NA; len: 13; d_gene: NA; j_gene: TRBJ1-6; v_gene: TRBV2; CDR3nt: TGTGCCAGCCTGAGGGACCGCAATTCACCCCTCCACTTT; CDR3aa: CASLRDRNSPLHF
abundance: few; len: 14; d_gene: TRBD1; j_gene: TRBJ1-2; v_gene: TRBV30; CDR3nt: TGTGCCTGGAGTCCTCCGACAGGGAGGCATGGCTACACCTTC; CDR3aa: CAWSPPTGRHGYTF
abundance: few; len: 14; d_gene: NA; j_gene: TRBJ1-5; v_gene: TRBV6-1; CDR3nt: TGTGCCAGCAGTAGGACAGATAGCAATCAGCCCCAGCATTTT; CDR3aa: CASSRTDSNQPQHF